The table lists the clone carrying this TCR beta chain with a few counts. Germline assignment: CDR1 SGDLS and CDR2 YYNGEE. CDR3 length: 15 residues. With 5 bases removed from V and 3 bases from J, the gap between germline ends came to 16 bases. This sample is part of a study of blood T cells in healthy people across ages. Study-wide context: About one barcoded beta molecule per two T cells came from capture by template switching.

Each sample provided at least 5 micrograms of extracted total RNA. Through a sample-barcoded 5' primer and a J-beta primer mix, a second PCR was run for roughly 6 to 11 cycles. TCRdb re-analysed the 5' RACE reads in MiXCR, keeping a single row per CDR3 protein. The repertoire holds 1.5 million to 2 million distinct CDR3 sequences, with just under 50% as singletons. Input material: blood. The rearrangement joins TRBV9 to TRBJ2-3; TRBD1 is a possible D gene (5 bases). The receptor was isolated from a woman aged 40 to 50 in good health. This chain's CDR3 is CASRALWQGTDTQYF. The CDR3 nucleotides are TGTGCCAGCAGGGCTCTTTGGCAGGGAACAGATACGCAGTATTTT.